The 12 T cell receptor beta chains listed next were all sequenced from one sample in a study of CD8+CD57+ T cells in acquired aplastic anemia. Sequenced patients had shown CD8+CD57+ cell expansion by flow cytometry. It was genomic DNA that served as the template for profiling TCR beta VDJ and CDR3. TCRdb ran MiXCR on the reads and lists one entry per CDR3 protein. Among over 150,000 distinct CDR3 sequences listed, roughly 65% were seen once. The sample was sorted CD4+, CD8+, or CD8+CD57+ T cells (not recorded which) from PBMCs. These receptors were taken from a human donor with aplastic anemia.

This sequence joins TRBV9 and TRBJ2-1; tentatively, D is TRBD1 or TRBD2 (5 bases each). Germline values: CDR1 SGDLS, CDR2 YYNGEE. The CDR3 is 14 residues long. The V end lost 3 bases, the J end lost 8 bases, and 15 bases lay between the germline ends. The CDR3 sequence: CASSDDRGFHEQFF. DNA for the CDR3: TGTGCCAGCAGCGATGACCGGGGCTTCCATGAGCAGTTCTTC.

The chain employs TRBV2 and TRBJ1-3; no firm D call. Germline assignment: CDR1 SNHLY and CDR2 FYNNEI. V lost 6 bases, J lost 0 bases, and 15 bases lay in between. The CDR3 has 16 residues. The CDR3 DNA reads TGTGCCAGCAGGGGCCTTGGCGGGTACTCTGGAAACACCATATATTTT. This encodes CASRGLGGYSGNTIYF.

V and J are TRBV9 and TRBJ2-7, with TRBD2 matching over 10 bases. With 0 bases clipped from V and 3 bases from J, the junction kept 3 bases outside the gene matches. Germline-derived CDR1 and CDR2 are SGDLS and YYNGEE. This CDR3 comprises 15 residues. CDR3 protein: CASSVGASGSYEQYF. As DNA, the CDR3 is TGTGCCAGCAGCGTAGGGGCTAGCGGGAGCTACGAGCAGTACTTC.

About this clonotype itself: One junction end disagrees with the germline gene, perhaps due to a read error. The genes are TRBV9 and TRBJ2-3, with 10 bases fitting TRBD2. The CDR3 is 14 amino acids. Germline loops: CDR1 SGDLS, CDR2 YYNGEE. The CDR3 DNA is TGTGCCAGCAGTAGCGGGGGGTACACAGATACGCAGTGTTTT. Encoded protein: CASSSGGYTDTQCF.

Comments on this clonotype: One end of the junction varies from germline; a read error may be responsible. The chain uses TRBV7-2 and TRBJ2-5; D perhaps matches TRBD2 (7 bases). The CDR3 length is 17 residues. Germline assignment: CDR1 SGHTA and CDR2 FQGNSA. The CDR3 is CASSLKVSGRGNWGPHF. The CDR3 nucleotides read TGTGCCAGCAGCTTAAAGGTGTCCGGGCGGGGGAACTGGGGGCCGCACTTC.

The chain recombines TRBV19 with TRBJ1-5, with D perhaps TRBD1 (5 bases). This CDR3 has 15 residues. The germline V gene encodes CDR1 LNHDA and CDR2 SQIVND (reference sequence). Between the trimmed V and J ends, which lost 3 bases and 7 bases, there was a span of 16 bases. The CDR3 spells CASSIGTVYEQPQHF. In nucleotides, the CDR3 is TGTGCCAGTAGTATCGGGACGGTCTACGAGCAGCCCCAGCATTTT. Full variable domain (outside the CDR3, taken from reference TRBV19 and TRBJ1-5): DGGITQSPKYLFRKEGQNVTLSCEQNLNHDAMYWYRQDPGQGLRLIYYSQIVNDFQKGDIAEGYSVSREKKESFPLTVTSAQKNPTAFYLCASSIGTVYEQPQHFGDGTRLSIL.

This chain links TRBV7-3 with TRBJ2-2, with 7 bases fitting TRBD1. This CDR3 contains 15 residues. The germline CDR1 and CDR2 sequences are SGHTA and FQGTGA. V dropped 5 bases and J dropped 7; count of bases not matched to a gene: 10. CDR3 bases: TGTGCCAGCAGCCTAAGGTCACAGGGGAACGGGGAGCTGTTTTTT. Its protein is CASSLRSQGNGELFF.

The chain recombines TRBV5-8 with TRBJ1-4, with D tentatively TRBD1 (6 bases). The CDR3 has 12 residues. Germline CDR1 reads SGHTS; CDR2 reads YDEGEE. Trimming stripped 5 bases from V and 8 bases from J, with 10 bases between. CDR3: CASRGTLEKLFF. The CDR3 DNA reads TGTGCCAGCAGAGGGACATTGGAAAAACTGTTTTTT.

In DNA form, the CDR3 reads TGCAGTGCCCGACTAGCGGGGGGGACCTACGAGCAGTACTTC. Protein: CSARLAGGTYEQYF. This chain links TRBV20-1 with TRBJ2-7; 14 bases match TRBD2. The germline gives CDR1 DFQATT, CDR2 SNEGSKA (reference sequence). Unmatched junction bases numbered 3, after V lost 6 bases and J lost 2 bases. This CDR3 region has 14 residues.

CDR3 residues: CSARGGLEGNEQFF. In DNA, the CDR3 is TGCAGTGCTAGAGGAGGACTAGAAGGCAATGAGCAGTTCTTC. The chain joins TRBV20-1 to TRBJ2-1; 7 nucleotides line up with TRBD2. Germline V gives CDR1 DFQATT, CDR2 SNEGSKA (reference sequence). The CDR3 consists of 14 residues. With V trimmed by 1 base and J by 6 bases, 6 bases remained unmatched.

The CDR3 spells CASSLESRKGRFF. CDR3 nucleotides: TGTGCCAGCAGCCTCGAATCTAGGAAAGGGCGGTTCTTC. The J gene is TRBJ2-1, the V gene TRBV7-8, with D unclear. The CDR3 covers 13 residues. V gave up 5 bases and J gave up 15 bases, with 20 bases separating them. Germline CDR1 SGHVS, CDR2 FQNEAQ.

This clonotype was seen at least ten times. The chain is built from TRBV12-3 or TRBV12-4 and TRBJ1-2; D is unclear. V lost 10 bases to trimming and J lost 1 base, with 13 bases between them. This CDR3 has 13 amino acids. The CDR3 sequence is CATLNEVNYGYTF. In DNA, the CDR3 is TGTGCCACCCTCAACGAAGTTAACTATGGCTACACCTTC.